This T cell receptor (beta chain) was recovered during a study of shared clonotypes between healthy human individuals. General study points: Rarefaction gave evidence that sorted-subset sequencing remained incomplete despite large depth.

Germline V gene data show CDR1 as SGHAT and CDR2 as FQNNGV. Trimming at V came to 5 bases and at J to 2 bases, leaving 11 bases not matched to a gene. The CDR3 has 16 residues. Comment on this clone: Its cognate antigen is unknown.

The method was immunoSEQ multiplex PCR; TCRdb's version includes in-frame clones alone and lacks a portion of them. This repertoire shows a few hundred thousand clones, about 96% found once; its top ten account for about 0.06%. This receptor was obtained from a woman in her twenties or thirties in good health. The genes are TRBV11-2 and TRBJ2-5, with 7 bases aligning to TRBD2. The sequencing input was naive CD4+ T cells sorted from blood. Subset: CD45RA+ positively selected. DNA of the CDR3: TGTGCCAGCAGCCGGCGGGAGAGACGAGGTCAAGAGACCCAGTACTTC. Its translation is CASSRRERRGQETQYF.